Each of the 30 T cell receptor beta chains below was sequenced from the same sample in a study of T cells in Graves' hyperthyroidism and ophthalmopathy. RNA transcripts yielded amplified TCR beta CDR3 regions. A first-round RT-PCR of the TCR CDR3 used the HTBI primer set. MiXCR, applied by TCRdb to the multiplex PCR reads, yields one record per CDR3 protein. Here the sample spans about 210,000 distinct CDR3 sequences, about 15% being singletons. The specimen was blood. The receptors stem from a man in his forties or fifties with Graves' hyperthyroidism.

The genes are TRBV19 and TRBJ2-5; TRBD1 matches 7 bases. After removal of 5 bases from V and 7 bases from J, the junction contained 16 bases not matched to a gene. The CDR3 runs 16 residues. From germline, CDR1 is LNHDA and CDR2 SQIVND (reference sequence). The CDR3 coding sequence is TGTGCCAGTAGTGGGGGAAGACAGGGTTCTGTTGTGACCCAGTACTTC. This encodes CASSGGRQGSVVTQYF.

This clonotype was detected only a few times. The genes are TRBV5-1 and TRBJ1-1, with D hard to call. The CDR3 runs to 15 residues. Trimming took 4 bases from V and 0 from J, leaving 13 bases between them. CDR1 is SGHRS and CDR2 is YFSETQ in the germline V gene. The CDR3 region is CASSPVEVMNTEAFF. The CDR3, as DNA: TGCGCCAGCAGCCCAGTAGAGGTAATGAACACTGAAGCTTTCTTT.

This clonotype showed up just a few times. The chain links TRBV18 to TRBJ1-1; TRBD1 is a possible D gene (6 bases). V was trimmed by 3 bases and J by 0 bases, leaving 17 bases between them. Germline CDR1 KGHSH, CDR2 LQKENI. The CDR3 runs 17 residues. The chain's CDR3 is CASSPTQGSLMNTEAFF. In DNA form, the CDR3 reads TGTGCCAGCTCACCGACACAGGGAAGCCTGATGAACACTGAAGCTTTCTTT.

This clonotype was observed at least ten times. The V and J genes are TRBV2 and TRBJ2-1, with 8 positions matching TRBD2. Germline CDR1 is SNHLY and CDR2 is FYNNEI. Trimming cost V 6 bases and J 4 bases; bases outside gene matches: 11. CDR3 length equals 16 residues. The CDR3 DNA sequence: TGTGCCAGCAGCGGCGAGCGGGAGAGAGATTACAATGAGCAGTTCTTC. It is translated as CASSGERERDYNEQFF.

This clonotype was seen many times. The rearrangement uses TRBV11-2 and TRBJ2-2; D gene uncertain. CDR3 length: 13 amino acids. Germline V gene data show CDR1 as SGHAT and CDR2 as FQNNGV. V lost 5 bases and J lost 2, with 6 bases in between. The CDR3 is CASSIFNTGELFF. The CDR3 bases are TGTGCCAGCAGCATCTTTAACACCGGGGAGCTGTTTTTT.

This clonotype was detected many times. The rearrangement links TRBV7-8 to TRBJ2-1, with 8 bases lining up with TRBD2. With 1 base clipped from V and 10 bases from J, the junction kept 6 bases outside the gene matches. The CDR3 has 14 amino acids. Germline-derived CDR1 and CDR2 are SGHVS and FQNEAQ. CDR3: CASSLDVSGIEQFF. In DNA form, the CDR3 reads TGTGCCAGCAGCTTAGATGTTAGCGGGATCGAGCAGTTCTTC.

This clonotype was detected ten times or more. In nucleotides, the CDR3 is TGTGCCAGCAGCTCCTGGGGGCAAGAGACCCAGTACTTC. Protein sequence: CASSSWGQETQYF. The rearrangement uses TRBV7-9 and TRBJ2-5; D possibly uses TRBD1 or TRBD2 (5 bases each). V was pared by 4 bases and J by 2 bases, with 8 bases between. The length of the CDR3 is 13 residues. Germline CDR1 reads SEHNR; CDR2 reads FQNEAQ (reference sequence).

This clonotype was detected many times. V is TRBV6-1 and J is TRBJ1-2, with D unresolved. Germline CDR1 MNHNS, CDR2 SASEGT. There are 13 residues in the CDR3. Trimming removed 6 bases at V and 2 bases at J, with 10 bases between. CDR3 nucleotide sequence: TGTGCCAGCAGGGGATCAACGAACTATGGCTACACCTTC. The encoded protein is CASRGSTNYGYTF.

This clonotype was picked up many times. V usage is TRBV28 and J usage is TRBJ2-1; TRBD1 aligns across 7 bases. V gave up 3 bases and J gave up 6 bases; unmatched junction bases: 17. This CDR3 has 18 residues. CDR1 MDHEN and CDR2 SYDVKM come from the germline V gene. The CDR3 DNA is TGTGCCAGCAGTTTGCGCCGGGACAGCAGTCTCAGGGCCAATGAGCAGTTCTTC. This gives the protein CASSLRRDSSLRANEQFF.

There are a few counts of this clonotype. This chain uses TRBV14 with TRBJ2-1; 10 bases map to TRBD2. V lost 1 base to trimming and J lost 5 bases; unmatched junction nucleotides: 8. Germline CDR1 reads SGHDN; CDR2 reads FVKESK. The CDR3 spans 17 residues. Here the CDR3 reads CASSQVRLLAGHNEQFF. DNA for the CDR3: TGTGCCAGCAGCCAAGTTAGGTTACTAGCGGGACACAATGAGCAGTTCTTC.

This chain connects TRBV11-2 to TRBJ1-6, with 7 bases fitting TRBD1. Trimming took 1 base from V and 7 from J; bases not matched to a gene: 13. The CDR3 covers 18 residues. Germline CDR1 is SGHAT and CDR2 is FQNNGV. This CDR3 reads CASSLGLKVRGFNSPLHF. Written as DNA, the CDR3 is TGTGCCAGCAGCTTAGGACTTAAGGTCAGGGGGTTCAATTCACCCCTCCACTTT.

This clonotype was picked up many times. The gene calls are TRBV12-3 or TRBV12-4 and TRBJ1-5, with D possibly being TRBD1 (5 bases). This CDR3 is built from 16 residues. The V end was cut by 5 bases, the J end by 5 bases, with 19 bases between. The CDR3, as DNA: TGTGCCAGCAGTCTCTCCGATCGGGGACCCGATCAGCCCCAGCATTTT. It specifies CASSLSDRGPDQPQHF.

The table lists this clonotype with a few counts. The V call is TRBV4-2, the J call TRBJ2-1, with 12 bases fitting TRBD2. From germline, CDR1 is LGHNA and CDR2 YNFKEQ. The trim removed 0 bases at V and 15 bases at J, leaving 15 bases unmatched. This CDR3 is built from 17 residues. The CDR3 DNA follows: TGTGCCAGCAGCCAAGACCTAATGCTAGCGGGAGGGCCGACCCGGTTCTTC. It specifies CASSQDLMLAGGPTRFF.

This clonotype has a count of ten or more. This rearrangement joins TRBV10-3 to TRBJ2-1; no clear D. This CDR3 spans 14 amino acids. Germline CDR1 ENHRY, CDR2 SYGVKD. V was shortened by 3 bases and J by 5 bases, with 11 bases between the two germline ends. DNA of the CDR3: TGTGCCATCAGTGAAAGGACGTTGAACAATGAGCAGTTCTTC. As protein: CAISERTLNNEQFF.

This clonotype was detected many times. The chain employs TRBV28 and TRBJ2-1; maybe TRBD2 (5 bases). Germline CDR1 reads MDHEN; CDR2 reads SYDVKM. Deletions cut 5 bases from V and 5 bases from J, with 10 bases between. This CDR3 has 13 amino acids. In DNA, the CDR3 is TGTGCCAGCAGTCTCCCGAGGGACAATGAGCAGTTCTTC. Protein: CASSLPRDNEQFF.

This clonotype showed up many times. The CDR3 nucleotides read TGTGCCAGCAGCTTATTGGGACTAGCGGAGCACTACGAGCAGTACTTC. This gives the protein CASSLLGLAEHYEQYF. V gene TRBV7-2 combines with J gene TRBJ2-7; TRBD2 matches 11 bases. With 2 bases clipped from V and 3 bases from J, the junction kept 6 bases outside the gene matches. Per the germline V gene, CDR1 is SGHTA and CDR2 is FQGNSA. The CDR3 loop spans 16 amino acids.

Note on this clonotype: One base away lies a much larger clone, so this may be a sequencing read error. The chain is built from TRBV3-1 and TRBJ2-1; 12 bases agree with TRBD2. This CDR3 region has 17 residues. With 4 bases clipped from V and 4 bases from J, the junction kept 8 bases outside the gene matches. Germline CDR1 and CDR2: LGHDT and YNNKEL (reference sequence). This chain's CDR3 is CASSPRLAGVPYNEQFF. The CDR3 DNA follows: TGTGCCAGCAGCCCCAGACTAGCGGGAGTCCCTTACAATGAGCAGTTCTTC.

This clonotype appeared many times. This chain uses TRBV2 with TRBJ2-3, with 7 bases lining up with TRBD2. Germline loops: CDR1 SNHLY, CDR2 FYNNEI. The CDR3 loop spans 14 amino acids. Trimming took 6 bases from V and 4 from J; bases not matched to a gene: 7. The CDR3 DNA reads as TGTGCCAGCAGGGGGACTACTCTGGCAGATACGCAGTATTTT. It encodes CASRGTTLADTQYF.

In this sample, this clonotype turned up a few times. This chain joins TRBV10-1 and TRBJ2-1; weak D call: TRBD2 (5 bases). The V gene's germline CDR1 is WNHNN and CDR2 SYGVQD (reference sequence). The length of the CDR3 is 13 residues. The V end was cut by 2 bases, the J end by 4 bases, with 6 bases between. The CDR3 DNA follows: TGCGCCAGCAGTGAGGGCGGGTACAATGAGCAGTTCTTC. Its protein product is CASSEGGYNEQFF.

This sequence joins TRBV29-1 and TRBJ1-4; D remains ambiguous. Germline values: CDR1 SQVTM, CDR2 ANQGSEA. This CDR3 is 13 amino acids long. Trimming took off 0 bases at V and 6 bases at J, with 8 bases between the two ends. CDR3 region: CSVEDPADEKLFF. The CDR3 DNA is TGCAGCGTTGAAGATCCGGCGGATGAAAAACTGTTTTTT.

This clonotype showed up many times. The chain couples TRBV20-1 to TRBJ2-3; 9 nucleotides align to TRBD2. V was clipped by 0 bases and J by 3 bases; unmatched bases: 13. Germline V gene data show CDR1 as DFQATT and CDR2 as SNEGSKA (reference sequence). This CDR3 comprises 18 residues. The DNA for the CDR3 is TGCAGTGCTAGAGATTGGTCTAGCGGGAAGGGGAGGACAGATACGCAGTATTTT. Translation: CSARDWSSGKGRTDTQYF.

This clonotype was observed a few times. The J gene is TRBJ1-2, the V gene TRBV6-1; the D gene is possibly TRBD1 (5 bases). The V end was cut by 0 bases, the J end by 2 bases, with 7 bases between. The CDR3 spans 14 residues. The germline V gene has CDR1 MNHNS and CDR2 SASEGT. As DNA, the CDR3 is TGTGCCAGCAGTGAAGCGGCAGGGAACTATGGCTACACCTTC. Its protein is CASSEAAGNYGYTF.

The chain has TRBV20-1 and TRBJ2-7; D is perhaps TRBD2 (9 bases). The CDR3 sequence is 19 residues long. Germline V gene data show CDR1 as DFQATT and CDR2 as SNEGSKA (reference sequence). Trimming pared 6 bases from V and 4 bases from J, leaving 34 bases between. The CDR3 is CSALTRGSSGAGGCYEQYF. The CDR3 region has the DNA TGCAGTGCCTTAACTCGTGGATCTAGCGGGGCAGGGGGCTGTTACGAGCAGTACTTC.

This clonotype was recorded at least ten times. The chain recombines TRBV20-1 with TRBJ2-1; D perhaps matches TRBD2 (5 bases). The germline gives CDR1 DFQATT, CDR2 SNEGSKA (reference sequence). V lost 4 bases to trimming and J lost 2 bases, with 9 bases between them. This CDR3 spans 13 amino acids. CDR3 residues: CSATRETYNEQFF. CDR3 coding DNA: TGCAGTGCTACCCGGGAAACCTACAATGAGCAGTTCTTC.

There are many counts of this clonotype. V usage is TRBV11-2 and J usage is TRBJ2-1, with 9 nucleotides matching TRBD2. After removal of 5 bases from V and 8 bases from J, the junction contained 10 bases not matched to a gene. There are 15 residues in the CDR3. Germline V lookup: CDR1 SGHAT, CDR2 FQNNGV. The CDR3 region is CASSPRGSGSDEQFF. CDR3 DNA: TGTGCCAGCAGCCCCCGGGGTAGCGGGAGCGATGAGCAGTTCTTC.

In its sample, this clonotype was seen many times. This rearrangement joins TRBV11-2 to TRBJ2-1, with D possibly TRBD2 on 5 matching bases. The germline gives CDR1 SGHAT, CDR2 FQNNGV. The CDR3 consists of 15 residues. V was pared by 4 bases and J by 9 bases, with 19 bases between. Written as DNA, the CDR3 is TGTGCCAGCAGCTCAACTCTGAGGGAGTACGGTGAGCAGTTCTTC. Translating it yields CASSSTLREYGEQFF.

The V call is TRBV2, the J call TRBJ1-2, with D unresolved. The CDR3 spans 15 residues. Trimming took off 1 base at V and 2 bases at J, with 11 bases between the two ends. Germline V gene lookup returns CDR1 SNHLY and CDR2 FYNNEI. CDR3 region: CASSEGLNTNYGYTF. CDR3 in DNA: TGTGCCAGCAGTGAAGGTCTTAACACCAACTATGGCTACACCTTC.

This clonotype was seen repeatedly, ten times or more. The V call is TRBV24-1, the J call TRBJ1-5; 11 bases are a match to TRBD1. This CDR3 comprises 17 residues. Germline values: CDR1 KGHDR, CDR2 SFDVKD. Trimming removed 9 bases from V and 5 bases from J; junction bases left unmatched: 14. The CDR3 loop is CATANIIGQGAHQPQHF. CDR3 nucleotides: TGTGCCACCGCTAATATTATCGGACAGGGGGCTCATCAGCCCCAGCATTTT.

The chain joins TRBV7-9 to TRBJ2-3; D uncertain. In germline, CDR1 is SEHNR, CDR2 FQNEAQ (reference sequence). V lost 3 bases, J lost 5 bases, and 6 bases lay in between. The CDR3 has 12 residues. Here the CDR3 reads CASSFSLDTQYF. As DNA, the CDR3 is TGTGCCAGCAGCTTTAGTCTAGATACGCAGTATTTT.

This clonotype was counted a few times. The rearrangement links TRBV7-9 to TRBJ1-2; D remains unclear. Trimming pared 4 bases from V and 2 bases from J, leaving 11 bases between. Germline lookup yields CDR1 SEHNR and CDR2 FQNEAQ (reference sequence). The CDR3 runs to 14 residues. The CDR3 DNA is TGTGCCAGCAGCTCCTCGGTGAGCAACTATGGCTACACCTTC. It encodes CASSSSVSNYGYTF. The full variable domain, rest sourced from reference TRBV7-9 and TRBJ1-2, is DTGVSQNPRHKITKRGQNVTFRCDPISEHNRLYWYRQTLGQGPEFLTYFQNEAQLEKSRLLSDRFSAERPKGSFSTLEIQRTEQGDSAMYLCASSSSVSNYGYTFGSGTRLTVV.